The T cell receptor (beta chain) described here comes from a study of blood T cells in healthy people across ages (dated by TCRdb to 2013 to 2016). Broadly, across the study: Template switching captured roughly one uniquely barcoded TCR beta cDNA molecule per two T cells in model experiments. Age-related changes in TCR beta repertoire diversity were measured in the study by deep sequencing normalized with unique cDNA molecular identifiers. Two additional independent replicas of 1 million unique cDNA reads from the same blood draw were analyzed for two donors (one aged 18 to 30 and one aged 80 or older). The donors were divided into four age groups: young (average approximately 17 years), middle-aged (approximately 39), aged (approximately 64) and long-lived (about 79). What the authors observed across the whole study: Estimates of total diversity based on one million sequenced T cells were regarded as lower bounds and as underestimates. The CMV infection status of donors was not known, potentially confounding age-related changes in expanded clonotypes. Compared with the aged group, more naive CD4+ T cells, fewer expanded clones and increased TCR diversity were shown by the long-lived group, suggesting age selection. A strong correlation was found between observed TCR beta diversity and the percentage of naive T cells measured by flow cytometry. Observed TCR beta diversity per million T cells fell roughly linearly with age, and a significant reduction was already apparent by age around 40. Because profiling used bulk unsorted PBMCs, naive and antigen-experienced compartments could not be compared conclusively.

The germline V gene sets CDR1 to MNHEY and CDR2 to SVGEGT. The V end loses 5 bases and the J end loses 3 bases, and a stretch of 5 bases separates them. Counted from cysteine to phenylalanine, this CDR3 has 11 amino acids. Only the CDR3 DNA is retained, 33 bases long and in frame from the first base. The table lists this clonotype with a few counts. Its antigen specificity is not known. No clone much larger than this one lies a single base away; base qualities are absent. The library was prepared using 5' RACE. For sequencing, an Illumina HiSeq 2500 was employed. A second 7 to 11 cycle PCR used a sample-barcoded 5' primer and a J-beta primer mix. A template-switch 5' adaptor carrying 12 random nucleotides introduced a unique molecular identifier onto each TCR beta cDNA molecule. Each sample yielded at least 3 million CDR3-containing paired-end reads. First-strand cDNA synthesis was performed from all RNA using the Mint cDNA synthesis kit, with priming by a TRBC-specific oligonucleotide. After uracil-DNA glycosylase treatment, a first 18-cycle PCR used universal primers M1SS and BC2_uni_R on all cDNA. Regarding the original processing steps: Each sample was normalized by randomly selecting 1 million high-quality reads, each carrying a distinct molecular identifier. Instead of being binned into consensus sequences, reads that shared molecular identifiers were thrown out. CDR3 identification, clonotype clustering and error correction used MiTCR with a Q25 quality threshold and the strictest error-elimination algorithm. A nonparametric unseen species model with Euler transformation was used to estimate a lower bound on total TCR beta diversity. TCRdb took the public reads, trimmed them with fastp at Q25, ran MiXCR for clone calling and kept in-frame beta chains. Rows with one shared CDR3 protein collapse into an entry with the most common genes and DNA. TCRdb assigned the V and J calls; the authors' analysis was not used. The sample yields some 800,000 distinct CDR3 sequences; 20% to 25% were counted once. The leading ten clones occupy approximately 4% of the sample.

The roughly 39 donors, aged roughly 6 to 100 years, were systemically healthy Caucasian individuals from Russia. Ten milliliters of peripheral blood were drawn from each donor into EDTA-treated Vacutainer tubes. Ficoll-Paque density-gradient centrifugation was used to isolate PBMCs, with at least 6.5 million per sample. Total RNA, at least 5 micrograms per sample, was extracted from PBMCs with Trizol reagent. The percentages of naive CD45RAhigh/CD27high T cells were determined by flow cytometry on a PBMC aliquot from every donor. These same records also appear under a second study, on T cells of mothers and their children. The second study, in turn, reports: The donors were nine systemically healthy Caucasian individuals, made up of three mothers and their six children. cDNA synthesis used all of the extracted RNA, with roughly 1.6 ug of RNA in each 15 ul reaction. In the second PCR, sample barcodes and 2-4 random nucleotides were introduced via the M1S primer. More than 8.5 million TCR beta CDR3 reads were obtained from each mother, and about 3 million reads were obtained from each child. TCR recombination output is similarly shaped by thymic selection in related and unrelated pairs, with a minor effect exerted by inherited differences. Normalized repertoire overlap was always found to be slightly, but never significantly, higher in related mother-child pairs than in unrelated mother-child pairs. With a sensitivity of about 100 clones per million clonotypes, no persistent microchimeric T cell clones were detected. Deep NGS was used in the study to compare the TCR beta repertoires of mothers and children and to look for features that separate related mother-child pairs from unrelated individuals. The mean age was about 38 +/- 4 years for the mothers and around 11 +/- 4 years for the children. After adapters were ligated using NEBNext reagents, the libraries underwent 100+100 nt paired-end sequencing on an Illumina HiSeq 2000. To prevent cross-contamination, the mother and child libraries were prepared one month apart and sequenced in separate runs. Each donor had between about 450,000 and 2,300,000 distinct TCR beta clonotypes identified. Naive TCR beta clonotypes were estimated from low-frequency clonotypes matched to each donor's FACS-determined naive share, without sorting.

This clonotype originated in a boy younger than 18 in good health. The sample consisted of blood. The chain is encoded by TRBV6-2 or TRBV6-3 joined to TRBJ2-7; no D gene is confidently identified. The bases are TGTGCCAGCAGTCGGCACTACGAGCAGTACTTC. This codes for CASSRHYEQYF.